This T cell receptor (beta chain) was found in a study of graft-versus-host responses after intestinal transplantation. Overall study: Anti-thymocyte globulin served as induction for all recipients, who then took tacrolimus and steroids for 2 to 4 years. Study-wide results and limits: Within the allografts of patients who had graft-donor T cell macrochimerism, graft-versus-host to host-versus-graft clonal ratios were high. Some GvH clones were seen earlier in gut or blood, suggesting intestinal origin. Peak circulating GvH clone levels tracked with early post-transplant HvG declines.

Profiled with immunoSEQ multiplex PCR; TCRdb holds only in-frame clones, not every one. This sample has some 50,000 clones, with approximately 84% found just once. The germline V and J ends were trimmed by 5 bases and 0 bases, with 11 bases remaining between them. This CDR3 contains 15 residues. CDR1 is LGHNT, CDR2 FRNRAP, per germline. Regarding this clone: Its matching antigen is unknown.

The V call is TRBV12-5, the J call TRBJ1-5, with D unclear. This TCR was sampled from a human donor who was the organ donor for an intestinal transplant. Source: unstimulated CD4+ T cells sorted from spleen or lymph node cells, taken before transplant. Written as DNA, the CDR3 is TGTGCTAGTGGTGCCACAGAGTATAGCAATCAGCCCCAGCATTTT. Translated, it gives CASGATEYSNQPQHF.